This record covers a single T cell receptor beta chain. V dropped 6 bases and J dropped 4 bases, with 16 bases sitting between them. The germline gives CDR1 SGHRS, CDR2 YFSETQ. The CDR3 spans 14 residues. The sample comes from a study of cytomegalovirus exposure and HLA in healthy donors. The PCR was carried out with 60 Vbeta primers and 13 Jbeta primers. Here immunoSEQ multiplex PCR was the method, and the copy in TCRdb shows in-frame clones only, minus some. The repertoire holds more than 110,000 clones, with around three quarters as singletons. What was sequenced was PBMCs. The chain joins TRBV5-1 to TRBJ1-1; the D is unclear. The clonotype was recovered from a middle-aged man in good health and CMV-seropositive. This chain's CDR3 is CASKPRPVGTEAFF. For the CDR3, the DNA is TGCGCCAGCAAGCCTAGACCCGTAGGCACTGAAGCTTTCTTT.